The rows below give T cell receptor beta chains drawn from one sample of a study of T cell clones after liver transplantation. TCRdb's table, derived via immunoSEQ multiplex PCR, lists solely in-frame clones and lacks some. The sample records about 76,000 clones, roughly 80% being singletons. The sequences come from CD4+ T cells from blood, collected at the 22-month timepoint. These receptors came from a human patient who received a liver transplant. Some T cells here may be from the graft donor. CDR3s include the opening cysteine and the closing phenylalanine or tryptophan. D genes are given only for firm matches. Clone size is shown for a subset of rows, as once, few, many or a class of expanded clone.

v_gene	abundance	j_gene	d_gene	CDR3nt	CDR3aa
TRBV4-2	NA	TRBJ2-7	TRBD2	TGTGCCAGCAGCCAAGATCCGACTAGCGGGCTGCACGAGCAGTACTTC	CASSQDPTSGLHEQYF
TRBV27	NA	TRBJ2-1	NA	TGTGCCAGCAGTTCCCTTGGGGGGGGCCGAAGCTCCTACAATGAGCAGTTCTTC	CASSSLGGGRSSYNEQFF
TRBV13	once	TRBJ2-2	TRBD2	TGTGCCAGCAGCTGGACTAGCGGGAGGGCCGACAACACCGGGGAGCTGTTTTTT	CASSWTSGRADNTGELFF
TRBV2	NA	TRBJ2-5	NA	TGTGCCAGCAGCGGCGGACAGAGGGAGACCCAGTACTTC	CASSGGQRETQYF
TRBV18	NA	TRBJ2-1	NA	TGTGCCAGCTCACCCGAGGGTCTGAAGCAGTTCTTC	CASSPEGLKQFF
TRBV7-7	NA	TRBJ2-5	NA	TGTGCCAGCAGCTACGGGGGTGGGGCAGGCACAGAGACCCAGTACTTC	CASSYGGGAGTETQYF
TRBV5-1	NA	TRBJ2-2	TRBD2	TGCGCCAGCAGCGAAACTAGCGGGGTTACCGGGGAGCTGTTTTTT	CASSETSGVTGELFF
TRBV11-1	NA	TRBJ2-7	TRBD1	TGTGCCAGCAGCTTCTTCCGGGACAGCCTCTACGAGCAGTACTTC	CASSFFRDSLYEQYF
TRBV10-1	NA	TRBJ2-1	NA	TGCGCCAGCAGTGAGCCCCGGGGATGGCAGACCCGCCCCGGATCCTACAATGAGCAGTTCTTC	CASSEPRGWQTRPGSYNEQFF
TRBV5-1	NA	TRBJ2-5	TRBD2	TGCGCCAGCAGCTTGAGGAGGGTAGCGGGGGGAGAGACCCAGTACTTC	CASSLRRVAGGETQYF
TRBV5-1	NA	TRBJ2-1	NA	TGCGCCAGCAGCTTCAGTGATAATAGCCCTAATGAGCAGTTCTTC	CASSFSDNSPNEQFF
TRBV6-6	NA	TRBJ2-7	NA	TGTGCCAGCAGGGGCCGGCCTAGCTTACACGAGCAGTACTTC	CASRGRPSLHEQYF
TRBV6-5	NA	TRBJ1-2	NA	TGTGCCAGCAGTTACTCGATTGGTGCAGGCCCTTATGGCTACACCTTC	CASSYSIGAGPYGYTF
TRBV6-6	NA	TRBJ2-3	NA	TGTGCCAGCAGTTACCCGGGGCGCGTCAGCACAGATACGCAGTATTTT	CASSYPGRVSTDTQYF
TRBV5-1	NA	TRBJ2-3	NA	TGCGCCAGCAGCTTGGCGAGGGTGTCAGATACGCAGTATTTT	CASSLARVSDTQYF
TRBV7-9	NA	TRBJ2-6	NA	TGTGCCAGCAGCCATTCCTCATCTGGGGCCAACGTCCTGACTTTC	CASSHSSSGANVLTF
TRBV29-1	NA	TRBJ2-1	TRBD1	TGCAGCGTTGACCGGACAGGGGGCAATGAGCAGTTCTTC	CSVDRTGGNEQFF
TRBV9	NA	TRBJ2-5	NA	TGTGCCAGCAGCGTGCCGACAGAAGGTCGAGAGACCCAGTACTTC	CASSVPTEGRETQYF
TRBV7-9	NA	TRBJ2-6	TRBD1	TGTGCCAGCAGCTACAGACAGGGGGCCCCTGGGGCCAACGTCCTGACTTTC	CASSYRQGAPGANVLTF
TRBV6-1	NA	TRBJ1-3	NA	TGTGCCAGCGTGAGCTTTTCTAACACCATATATTTT	CASVSFSNTIYF
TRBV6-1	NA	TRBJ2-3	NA	TGTGCCAGCTCGGGGGATTCGTGGGATACGCAGTATTTT	CASSGDSWDTQYF
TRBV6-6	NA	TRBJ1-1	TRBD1	TGTGCCAGCAGTTACAGGGGGCGGGACACTGAAGCTTTCTTT	CASSYRGRDTEAFF